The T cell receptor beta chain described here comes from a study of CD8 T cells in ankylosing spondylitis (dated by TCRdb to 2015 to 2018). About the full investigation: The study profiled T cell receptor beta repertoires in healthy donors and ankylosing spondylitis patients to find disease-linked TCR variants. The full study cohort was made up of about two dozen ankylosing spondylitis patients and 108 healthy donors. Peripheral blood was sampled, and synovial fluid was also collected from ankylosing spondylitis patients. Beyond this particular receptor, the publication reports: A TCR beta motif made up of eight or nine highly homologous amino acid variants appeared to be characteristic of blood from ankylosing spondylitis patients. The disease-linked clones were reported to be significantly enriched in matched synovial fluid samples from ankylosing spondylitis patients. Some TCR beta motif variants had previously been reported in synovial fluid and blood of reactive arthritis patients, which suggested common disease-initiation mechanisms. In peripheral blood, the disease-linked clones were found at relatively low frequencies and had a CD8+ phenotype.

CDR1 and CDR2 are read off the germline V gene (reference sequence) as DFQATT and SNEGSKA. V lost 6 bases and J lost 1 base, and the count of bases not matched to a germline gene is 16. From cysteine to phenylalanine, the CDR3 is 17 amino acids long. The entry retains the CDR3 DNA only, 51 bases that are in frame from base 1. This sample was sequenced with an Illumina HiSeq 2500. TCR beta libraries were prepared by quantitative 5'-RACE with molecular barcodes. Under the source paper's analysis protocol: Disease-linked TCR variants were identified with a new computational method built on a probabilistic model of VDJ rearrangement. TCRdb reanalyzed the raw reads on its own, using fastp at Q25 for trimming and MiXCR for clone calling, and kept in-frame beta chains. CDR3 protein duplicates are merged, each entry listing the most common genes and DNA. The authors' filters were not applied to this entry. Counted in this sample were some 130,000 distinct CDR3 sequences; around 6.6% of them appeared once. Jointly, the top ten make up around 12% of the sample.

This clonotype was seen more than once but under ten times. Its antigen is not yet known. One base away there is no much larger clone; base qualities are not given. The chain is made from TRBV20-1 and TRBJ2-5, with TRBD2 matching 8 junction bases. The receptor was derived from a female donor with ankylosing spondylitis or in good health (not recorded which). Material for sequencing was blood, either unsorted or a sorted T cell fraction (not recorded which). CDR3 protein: CSALRLASGRFQETQYF. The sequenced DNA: TGCAGTGCCCTACGGTTGGCTAGCGGGCGCTTCCAAGAGACCCAGTACTTC.